Sequencing of this T cell receptor beta chain was carried out in a study of patients and donors after allogeneic stem cell transplantation. The CDR3 is 12 amino acids. V lost 9 bases and J lost 5, with 14 bases in between. In the case of this clonotype: A clone one base away is much larger, so this may be a read error.

Each CDR3 protein is one row after TCRdb ran MiXCR on the RT-PCR reads. The sample consists of about 400,000 distinct CDR3 sequences, around 16% of them appearing once. The sequenced sample was blood, either unsorted or a sorted T cell fraction (not recorded which). The receptor's source is a human donor who was either an allogeneic HSCT recipient or a stem cell or donor lymphocyte infusion donor (not recorded which). It is not recorded whose cells these are; they may come from a transplant donor. This chain joins TRBV12-3 or TRBV12-4 and TRBJ2-7, with D tentatively TRBD1 (6 bases). The CDR3: CASGDNWDEQYF. In DNA form, the CDR3 reads TGTGCCAGTGGGGACAATTGGGACGAGCAGTACTTC.